The sequence of this TCR beta chain was determined in a study of long-term antiretroviral therapy in people with HIV. The V gene lost 2 bases and the J gene lost 1 base, with 6 bases spanning the gap. The germline CDR1 and CDR2 sequences are MGHRA and YSYEKL. CDR3 length equals 13 residues. At the survey level, the v3.0 immunoSEQ assay was run. Sequencing aimed to cover about 40,000-55,000 T-cell genomes per sample. TCRdb keeps only in-frame clones here, not all; method: immunoSEQ multiplex PCR. The sample gives roughly 6,400 clones, 60% to 80% of which show up once; about a sixth is in the top ten. Study results and limitations: All time points showed a repertoire dominated by clones expanded before ART.

This clone has just a few counts. What it binds is unknown. Different DNA sequences within this sample yield the same CDR3. The V gene is TRBV4-1, the J gene TRBJ2-7; the D is unclear. The TCR comes from a middle-aged man with HIV. Here the sequenced sample was unsorted PBMCs, taken 0.5 years before starting antiretroviral therapy. In DNA, the CDR3 is TGCGCCAGCAGCCAAACCGTTTCCTACGAGCAGTACTTC. This sequence encodes CASSQTVSYEQYF.